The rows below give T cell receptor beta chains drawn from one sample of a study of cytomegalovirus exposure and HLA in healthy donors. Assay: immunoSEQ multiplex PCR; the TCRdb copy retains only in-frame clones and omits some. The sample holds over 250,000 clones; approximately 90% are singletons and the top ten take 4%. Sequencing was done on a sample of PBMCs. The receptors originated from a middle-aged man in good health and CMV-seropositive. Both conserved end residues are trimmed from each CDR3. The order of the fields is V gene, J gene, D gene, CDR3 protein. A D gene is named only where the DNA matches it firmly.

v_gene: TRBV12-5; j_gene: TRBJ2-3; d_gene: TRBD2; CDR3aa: ASGLGLADATDTQY
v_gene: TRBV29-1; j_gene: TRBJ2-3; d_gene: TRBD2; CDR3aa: SARGLATRPWGTDTQY
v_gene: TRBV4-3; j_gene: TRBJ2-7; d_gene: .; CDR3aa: ASSQLDSRSYEQY
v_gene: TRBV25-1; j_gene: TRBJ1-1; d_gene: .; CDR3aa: ASSARQAVNTEAF
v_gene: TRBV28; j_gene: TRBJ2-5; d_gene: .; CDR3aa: ASSLGLRGIMGETQY
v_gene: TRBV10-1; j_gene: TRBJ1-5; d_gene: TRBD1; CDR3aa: ASSLLDRGQGSQPQH
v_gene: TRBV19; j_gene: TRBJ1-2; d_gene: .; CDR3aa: ASSIRNYGYT
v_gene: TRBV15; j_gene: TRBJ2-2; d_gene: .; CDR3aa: ATSPGRIPGGELF
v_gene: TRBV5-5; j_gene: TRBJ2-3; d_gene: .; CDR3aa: ASSLEGGTDTQY
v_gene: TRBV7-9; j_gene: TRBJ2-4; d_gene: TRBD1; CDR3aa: SSSHRDRGPKNIQY
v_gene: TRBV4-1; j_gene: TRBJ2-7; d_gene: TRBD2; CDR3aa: ASSQTTSGRNEQY
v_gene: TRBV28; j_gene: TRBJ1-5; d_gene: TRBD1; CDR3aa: ASSRDRGLRYSNQPQH
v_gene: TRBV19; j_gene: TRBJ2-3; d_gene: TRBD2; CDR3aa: ATRPRGRGTDTQY
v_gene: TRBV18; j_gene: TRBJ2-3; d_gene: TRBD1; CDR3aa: ASSPSDRVADTQY
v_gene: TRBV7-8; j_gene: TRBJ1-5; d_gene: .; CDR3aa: ASSLGAGHLTRQPQH
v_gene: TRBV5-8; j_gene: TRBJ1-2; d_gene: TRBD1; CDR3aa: ASSLDPGTVYGYT
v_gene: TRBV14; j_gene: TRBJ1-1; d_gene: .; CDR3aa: ASSPIPLNTEAF
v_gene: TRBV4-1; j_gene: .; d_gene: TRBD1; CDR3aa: ASSQGDSSYEQY
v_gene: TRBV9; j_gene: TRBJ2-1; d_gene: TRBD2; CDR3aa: ASSVATSGSVSYNEQF
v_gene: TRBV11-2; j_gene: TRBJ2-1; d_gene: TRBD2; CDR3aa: ASSFEAGGGKSYNEQF
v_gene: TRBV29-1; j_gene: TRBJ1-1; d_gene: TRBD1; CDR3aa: SVTTGGLSEAF
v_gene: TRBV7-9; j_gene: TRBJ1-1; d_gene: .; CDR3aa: ASSLARGETEAF
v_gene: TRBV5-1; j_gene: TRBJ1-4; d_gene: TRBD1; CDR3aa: ASSPTGDYNEKLF
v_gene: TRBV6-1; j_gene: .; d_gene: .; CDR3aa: ASSEARGYEQY
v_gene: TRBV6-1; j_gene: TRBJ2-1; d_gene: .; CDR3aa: ASSGAASYNEQF
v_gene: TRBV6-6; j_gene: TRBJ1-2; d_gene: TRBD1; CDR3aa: ASSLGTGKTGYT
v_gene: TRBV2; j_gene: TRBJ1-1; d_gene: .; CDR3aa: ASRKTNVNTEAF
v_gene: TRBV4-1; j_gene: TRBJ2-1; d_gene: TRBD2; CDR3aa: ASSRTSVNEQF
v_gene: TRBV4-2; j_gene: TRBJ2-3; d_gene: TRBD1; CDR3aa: ASSQEWTGVPDTQY
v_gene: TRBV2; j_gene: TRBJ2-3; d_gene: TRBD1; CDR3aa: ASTTIGGSTDTQY
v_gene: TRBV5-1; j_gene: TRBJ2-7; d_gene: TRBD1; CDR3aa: ASSTEPGQGTEQY
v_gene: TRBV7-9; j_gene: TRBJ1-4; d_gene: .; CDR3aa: SSSLALLGQTNEKLF
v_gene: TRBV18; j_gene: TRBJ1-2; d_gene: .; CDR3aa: ASPLGGANYGYT
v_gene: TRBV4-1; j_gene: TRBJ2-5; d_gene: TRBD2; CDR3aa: ASSQIRASGQETQY
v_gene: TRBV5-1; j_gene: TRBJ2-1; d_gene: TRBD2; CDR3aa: ASSPRTSETSYNEQF
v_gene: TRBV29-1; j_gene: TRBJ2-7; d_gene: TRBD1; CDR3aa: SVTTGTGSYEQY
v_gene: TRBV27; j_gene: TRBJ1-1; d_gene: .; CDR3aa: ASSSDSLTEAF
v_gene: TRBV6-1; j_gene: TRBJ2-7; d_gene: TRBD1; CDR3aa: ASSTTGTGYYEQY
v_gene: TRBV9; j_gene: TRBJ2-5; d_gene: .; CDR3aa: ASSVVGTGSETQY
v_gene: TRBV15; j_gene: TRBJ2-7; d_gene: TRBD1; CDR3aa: ATSRVVSTGEGQY
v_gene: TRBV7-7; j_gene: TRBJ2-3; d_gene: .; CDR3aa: ASSFGLGADTQY
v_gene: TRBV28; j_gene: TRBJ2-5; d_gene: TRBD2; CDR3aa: ASSLEAGRGKETQY
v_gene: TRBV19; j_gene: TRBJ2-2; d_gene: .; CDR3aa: ASAQGWSVNTGELF
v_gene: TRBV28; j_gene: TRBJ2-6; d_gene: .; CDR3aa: ASSRTIYSGANVLT
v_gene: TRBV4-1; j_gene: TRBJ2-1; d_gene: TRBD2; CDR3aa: ASSRRLAGVGNEQF
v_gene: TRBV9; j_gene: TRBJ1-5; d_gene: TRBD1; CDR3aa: ASSAGTGQGQPQH
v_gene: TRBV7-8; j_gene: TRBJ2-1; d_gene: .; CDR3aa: ASSLAFTRSHNEQF
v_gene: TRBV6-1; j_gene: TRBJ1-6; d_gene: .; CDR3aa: ASSERQGNSPLH
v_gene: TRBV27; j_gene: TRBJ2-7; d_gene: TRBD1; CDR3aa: ASSLGDRTYEQY